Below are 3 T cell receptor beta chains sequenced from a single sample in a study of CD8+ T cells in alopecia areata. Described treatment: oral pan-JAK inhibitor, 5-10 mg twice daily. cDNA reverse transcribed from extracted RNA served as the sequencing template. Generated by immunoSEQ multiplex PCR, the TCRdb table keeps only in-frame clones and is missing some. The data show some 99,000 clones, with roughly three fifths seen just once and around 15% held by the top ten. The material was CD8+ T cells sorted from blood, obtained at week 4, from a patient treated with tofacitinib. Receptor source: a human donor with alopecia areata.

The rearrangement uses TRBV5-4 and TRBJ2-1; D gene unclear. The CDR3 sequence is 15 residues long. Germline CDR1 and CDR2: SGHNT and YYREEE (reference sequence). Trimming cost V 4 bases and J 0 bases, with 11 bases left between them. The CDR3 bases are TGTGCCAGCAGCGACCTAGAGAGCTCCTACAATGAGCAGTTCTTC. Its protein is CASSDLESSYNEQFF.

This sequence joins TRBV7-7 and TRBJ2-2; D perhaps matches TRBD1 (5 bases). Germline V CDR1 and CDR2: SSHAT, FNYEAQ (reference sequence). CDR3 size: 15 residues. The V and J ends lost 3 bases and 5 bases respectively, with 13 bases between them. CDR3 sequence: CASSLTDSLTGELFF. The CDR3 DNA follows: TGTGCCAGCAGCTTGACAGATTCTTTGACCGGGGAGCTGTTTTTT.

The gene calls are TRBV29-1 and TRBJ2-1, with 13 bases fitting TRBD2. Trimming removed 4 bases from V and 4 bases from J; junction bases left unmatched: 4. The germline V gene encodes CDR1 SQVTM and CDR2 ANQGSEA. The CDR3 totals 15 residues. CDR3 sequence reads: CSVAGTSGDYNEQFF. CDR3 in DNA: TGCAGCGTTGCTGGGACTAGCGGGGATTACAATGAGCAGTTCTTC.